One sample yielded the 29 T cell receptor beta chains listed below, sequenced in a study of blood T cells in healthy people across ages. The second PCR ran about 6 to 11 cycles with a sample-barcoded 5' primer and J-beta primers. TCRdb re-called the 5' RACE reads with MiXCR, one entry per CDR3 protein. The sample has around 1.7 million distinct CDR3 sequences, approximately 28% seen once. Sequences were obtained from blood. These receptors all stem from a woman younger than 45 in good health.

The chain links TRBV27 to TRBJ2-1; no clear D gene. This CDR3 is built from 13 residues. V dropped 6 bases and J dropped 1 base, with 7 bases sitting between them. Looked up from germline, CDR1 is MNHEY and CDR2 is SMNVEV (reference sequence). The DNA of the CDR3 is TGTGCCAGCAGAAAGTTTTCCTACAATGAGCAGTTCTTC. Translated, it gives CASRKFSYNEQFF.

The rearrangement links TRBV20-1 to TRBJ2-7; TRBD2 might be the D (6 bases). This CDR3 has 13 residues. Trimming stripped 6 bases from V and 6 bases from J, with 18 bases between. Germline CDR1 DFQATT, CDR2 SNEGSKA (reference sequence). The CDR3 DNA reads TGCAGTGCCTTAGCGGTCCCTTTCGGCGAGCAGTACTTC. Translation gives CSALAVPFGEQYF.

The chain joins TRBV9 to TRBJ1-2; possibly TRBD1 for D (5 bases). Trimming cost V 4 bases and J 3 bases, with 16 bases left between them. This CDR3 region has 15 residues. Per germline, CDR1 SGDLS and CDR2 YYNGEE. This CDR3 is CASSSRASGDYGYTF. The CDR3 nucleotides read TGTGCCAGCAGCTCCAGGGCCTCCGGGGACTATGGCTACACCTTC.

The chain recombines TRBV20-1 with TRBJ2-5, with 9 bases identical to TRBD2. CDR1 and CDR2 (germline): DFQATT, SNEGSKA (reference sequence). The CDR3 contains 14 residues. V lost 6 bases to trimming and J lost 5 bases; unmatched junction nucleotides: 10. CDR3: CSASDVAGVETQYF. CDR3 DNA: TGCAGTGCCAGTGACGTAGCGGGAGTCGAGACCCAGTACTTC.

This clonotype appeared many times. The rearrangement uses TRBV5-1 and TRBJ2-1, with 12 bases lining up with TRBD2. The CDR3 extends over 18 amino acids. Germline assignment: CDR1 SGHRS and CDR2 YFSETQ. V lost 3 bases, J lost 4 bases, and 11 bases stayed unmatched. This CDR3 is CASSSGLAGGPRYNEQFF. The CDR3, as DNA: TGCGCCAGCAGCTCCGGCCTAGCGGGGGGGCCGAGGTACAATGAGCAGTTCTTC.

At least ten counts were recorded for this clonotype. CDR3 bases: TGTGCCAGCAGTACGGTGAGGCACTCCTACGAGCAGTACTTC. Amino acid sequence: CASSTVRHSYEQYF. The chain joins TRBV27 to TRBJ2-7; no clear D gene. Trimming stripped 5 bases from V and 0 bases from J, with 11 bases between. In germline, CDR1 is MNHEY, CDR2 SMNVEV (reference sequence). The CDR3 contains 14 residues.

In this sample, this clonotype turned up many times. The chain is built from TRBV20-1 and TRBJ1-6; 8 nucleotides align to TRBD1. This CDR3 is built from 13 residues. V dropped 6 bases and J dropped 6; count of bases not matched to a gene: 4. Germline CDR1 reads DFQATT; CDR2 reads SNEGSKA (reference sequence). The DNA for the CDR3 is TGCAGTGCCCGGGACAGGAGTAATTCACCCCTCCACTTT. It yields the protein CSARDRSNSPLHF.

About this clonotype: With a much larger clone just one base away, this may be a read error. The J gene is TRBJ2-7, the V gene TRBV7-9; 8 nucleotides line up with TRBD2. CDR3 length: 13 amino acids. Per germline, CDR1 SEHNR and CDR2 FQNEAQ (reference sequence). The CDR3 DNA reads as TGTGCCGGCAGAGCGGGACTAGCCTACGAGCAGTACTTC. Its translation: CAGRAGLAYEQYF. The full variable domain, its missing parts supplied by reference TRBV7-9 and TRBJ2-7, is DTGVSQNPRHKITKRGQNVTFRCDPISEHNRLYWYRQTLGQGPEFLTYFQNEAQLEKSRLLSDRFSAERPKGSFSTLEIQRTEQGDSAMYLCAGRAGLAYEQYFGPGTRLTVT.

This chain uses TRBV7-9 with TRBJ1-5; no clear D gene. This CDR3 is built from 15 residues. Germline values: CDR1 SEHNR, CDR2 FQNEAQ (reference sequence). V dropped 3 bases and J dropped 2 bases, with 11 bases sitting between them. As DNA, the CDR3 is TGTGCCAGCAGCTTGGCCGCGGGAGGCAATCAGCCCCAGCATTTT. Its protein product is CASSLAAGGNQPQHF.

Comment on this clonotype: The junction departs from germline at one end; a sequencing error may be responsible. The gene calls are TRBV12-3 or TRBV12-4 and TRBJ2-3; possibly TRBD2 for D (6 bases). The CDR3 length is 15 residues. Here the CDR3 DNA reads TGTGCCGGCAGTTTAGCGGCTAGGGGCAGAGATACGCAGTATTTT. Translation: CAGSLAARGRDTQYF.

The chain recombines TRBV20-1 with TRBJ2-3, with TRBD2 as a possible D gene (6 bases). V gave up 2 bases and J gave up 3 bases, with 9 bases separating them. The V gene's germline CDR1 is DFQATT and CDR2 SNEGSKA (reference sequence). There are 13 residues in the CDR3. CDR3 in amino acids: CSARKGTTDTQYF. The CDR3 DNA follows: TGCAGTGCTAGAAAAGGGACTACAGATACGCAGTATTTT.

This chain connects TRBV25-1 to TRBJ1-1; weak D call: TRBD1 (5 bases). CDR3 size: 14 residues. Deletions cut 5 bases from V and 5 bases from J, with 15 bases between. The germline V gene encodes CDR1 MGHDK and CDR2 SYGVNS. Here the CDR3 reads CASSPRQIRTEAFF. Here the CDR3 DNA reads TGTGCCAGCAGTCCCCGACAGATTCGAACTGAAGCTTTCTTT.

The genes are TRBV4-1 and TRBJ1-6; D possibly corresponds to TRBD1 (6 bases). Trimming took 2 bases from V and 9 from J, leaving 11 bases between them. The CDR3 contains 14 residues. Germline CDR1 and CDR2: MGHRA and YSYEKL. The CDR3 nucleotides are TGCGCCAGCAGCCAATTACAGGGCTGTTCACCCCTCCACTTT. Translation: CASSQLQGCSPLHF.

V gene TRBV4-1 combines with J gene TRBJ1-6; D gene unclear. V shed 0 bases and J shed 10 bases, with 13 bases lying between them. CDR3 length: 15 residues. Germline V lookup: CDR1 MGHRA, CDR2 YSYEKL. The CDR3 spells CASSQDVGPGSPLHF. The CDR3 nucleotides are TGCGCCAGCAGCCAAGACGTAGGCCCCGGGTCACCCCTCCACTTT.

V gene TRBV18 combines with J gene TRBJ2-5, with D possibly being TRBD1 or TRBD2 (5 bases each). V was clipped by 8 bases and J by 2 bases, with 12 bases between them. Per the germline V gene, CDR1 is KGHSH and CDR2 is LQKENI. This CDR3 spans 13 amino acids. CDR3 bases: TGTGCCAGCCAGACGGGGCAGCAAGAGACCCAGTACTTC. It encodes CASQTGQQETQYF.

The genes are TRBV10-1 and TRBJ2-4, with TRBD1 as a possible D gene (6 bases). The DNA end is a closer match to TRBJ2-7, so the J assignment may be wrong. This CDR3 is built from 14 residues. Germline CDR1 and CDR2: WNHNN and SYGVQD (reference sequence). CDR3 loop: CASSKRSRGGEQYF. In DNA, the CDR3 is TGCGCCAGCAGTAAGCGGTCCCGAGGGGGCGAGCAGTACTTC.

This clonotype came up a few times. The gene calls are TRBV20-1 and TRBJ2-3; D unresolved. The CDR3 has 14 amino acids. The V end lost 1 base, the J end lost 4 bases, and 12 bases lay between the germline ends. Germline CDR1 and CDR2: DFQATT and SNEGSKA (reference sequence). The CDR3 DNA reads as TGCAGTGCTAGAGGGCCGGGTAGGGCAGATACGCAGTATTTT. As protein: CSARGPGRADTQYF.

This clonotype was detected a few times. This chain connects TRBV7-9 to TRBJ1-3; D remains unclear. The CDR3 is 15 amino acids. Deletions cut 4 bases from V and 6 bases from J, with 16 bases between. The germline CDR1 and CDR2 sequences are SEHNR and FQNEAQ (reference sequence). This CDR3 is CASSSGETSPNTIYF. The CDR3 nucleotides are TGTGCCAGCAGCTCAGGAGAGACAAGTCCAAACACCATATATTTT.

This clonotype was observed a few times. The rearrangement uses TRBV6-6 and TRBJ2-7; D is possibly TRBD1 (5 bases). The germline V and J ends were trimmed by 2 bases and 1 base, with 15 bases remaining between them. CDR3 length: 16 residues. Germline lookup yields CDR1 MNHNY and CDR2 SVGAGI (reference sequence). The CDR3 sequence is CASSYTQGIGSYEQYF. DNA of the CDR3: TGTGCCAGCAGTTACACGCAGGGTATCGGTTCCTACGAGCAGTACTTC.

A few counts support this clonotype. This chain joins TRBV11-2 and TRBJ2-3; TRBD2 matches at 10 bases. The CDR3 is 17 amino acids. From germline, CDR1 is SGHAT and CDR2 FQNNGV. V shed 5 bases and J 2 bases; nucleotides not matched to a gene: 10. The CDR3 sequence is CASSQGLAGDHTDTQYF. The CDR3 DNA reads TGTGCCAGCAGCCAGGGGCTAGCGGGGGATCACACAGATACGCAGTATTTT.

Many counts were recorded for this clonotype. The chain carries TRBV5-1 and TRBJ2-1, with 10 bases aligning to TRBD2. This CDR3 comprises 16 residues. Germline V lookup: CDR1 SGHRS, CDR2 YFSETQ. Germline trimming cut 3 bases from V and 4 bases from J; bases unmatched to any gene: 7. CDR3 DNA: TGCGCCAGCAGCTACTCTAGCGGGGGTGTATACAATGAGCAGTTCTTC. It yields the protein CASSYSSGGVYNEQFF.

In its sample, this clonotype was seen many times. The chain carries TRBV7-2 and TRBJ2-5; possible D gene TRBD2, 6 bases. There are 14 residues in the CDR3. V was trimmed by 4 bases and J by 11 bases, leaving 20 bases between them. CDR1 and CDR2 (germline): SGHTA, FQGNSA. The CDR3 spells CASSWRDPVGEQYF. The CDR3 DNA follows: TGTGCCAGCAGCTGGCGGGATCCCGTCGGGGAGCAGTACTTC.

The V gene is TRBV2, the J gene TRBJ1-4; D may be TRBD1 (6 bases). The V end was cut by 5 bases, the J end by 16 bases, with 20 bases between. The CDR3 covers 13 residues. The germline V gene encodes CDR1 SNHLY and CDR2 FYNNEI. The CDR3 loop reads CASSQQLTGRGFF. The CDR3, as DNA: TGTGCCAGCAGTCAACAACTTACAGGGAGGGGGTTTTTT.

This clonotype was counted at least ten times. The chain uses TRBV12-5 and TRBJ2-7; D is perhaps TRBD1 (6 bases). Between the trimmed V and J ends, which lost 6 bases and 4 bases, there was a span of 16 bases. CDR3 length: 14 amino acids. CDR1 and CDR2 from the germline V gene are LGHNT and FRNRAP. Here the CDR3 DNA reads TGTGCTAGTGGCCCGAGCCAGGGGTTTTACGAGCAGTACTTC. It yields the protein CASGPSQGFYEQYF.

A word on this clonotype: Just one base apart from a much larger clone, this may be a read error. The rearrangement joins TRBV27 to TRBJ1-1; TRBD1 might be the D (5 bases). CDR1 and CDR2 (germline): MNHEY, SMNVEV (reference sequence). This CDR3 contains 14 residues. V was clipped by 8 bases and J by 1 base, with 14 bases between them. The DNA of the CDR3 is TGTGCCAGCGGAAGGCCGACAGCGAACACTGAAGCTTTCTTT. Translated: CASGRPTANTEAFF.

This clonotype appeared a few times. The rearrangement joins TRBV24-1 to TRBJ2-1, with D tentatively TRBD1 (5 bases). The CDR3 is 15 amino acids. Trimming removed 3 bases from V and 1 base from J, with 9 bases in between. The germline V gene encodes CDR1 KGHDR and CDR2 SFDVKD. CDR3 sequence reads: CATSDIRQSYNEQFF. CDR3 nucleotides: TGTGCCACCAGTGATATCCGACAGTCCTACAATGAGCAGTTCTTC.

The table lists this clonotype with many counts. The chain combines TRBV7-6 with TRBJ2-7; D gene ambiguous. Trimming shortened V by 1 base and J by 5 bases, and 15 bases separated the two germline ends. Germline V gene sequence: CDR1 SGHVS, CDR2 FNYEAQ. The CDR3 length is 15 residues. The CDR3 protein is CASSLVGQPNDEQYF. The CDR3 DNA is TGTGCCAGCAGCTTAGTCGGCCAGCCTAATGACGAGCAGTACTTC.

The sample holds many counts of this clonotype. V usage is TRBV5-1 and J usage is TRBJ2-3, with 11 bases identical to TRBD2. The CDR3 contains 16 residues. Trimming removed 4 bases from V and 6 bases from J; junction bases left unmatched: 10. From germline, CDR1 is SGHRS and CDR2 YFSETQ. The CDR3 DNA is TGCGCCAGCAGCCTCGATAGCGGGGGGGCGGCGGATACGCAGTATTTT. Translated, it gives CASSLDSGGAADTQYF. Filled out from reference TRBV5-1 and TRBJ2-3, the complete variable domain reads KAGVTQTPRYLIKTRGQQVTLSCSPISGHRSVSWYQQTPGQGLQFLFEYFSETQRNKGNFPGRFSGRQFSNSRSEMNVSTLELGDSALYLCASSLDSGGAADTQYFGPGTRLTVL.

The chain couples TRBV6-6 to TRBJ2-3; D possibly corresponds to TRBD2 (6 bases). Germline V gives CDR1 MNHNY, CDR2 SVGAGI (reference sequence). This CDR3 contains 13 residues. V lost 8 bases and J lost 7, with 16 bases in between. The CDR3 sequence is CASGGYGEHTQYF. DNA for the CDR3: TGTGCCAGCGGGGGGTACGGGGAACATACGCAGTATTTT.